The present T cell receptor beta chain was sequenced within a study of cytomegalovirus exposure and HLA in healthy donors. On the study more broadly: Out of 150 million to 200 million T cells, an earlier analysis found 117 million unique TCR beta sequences in total. Study-level findings and limits: Relative to equally common others, HLA-associated TCR beta chains showed greater clonal expansion in a later analysis. Researchers counted around 180 TCR beta chains as cytomegalovirus-associated.

13 Jbeta primers and 60 Vbeta primers were used for the PCR. In the authors' methods: As a later analysis found, there were tens of millions of unique TCR beta chains, of which roughly 11 million were shared. Data came from immunoSEQ multiplex PCR; TCRdb stores just in-frame clones and leaves some out. The V and J calls and clone size are taken from that table; D and trimming were inferred from the DNA. The sample holds about 70,000 clones. For this clone: Its antigen is currently unknown.

Germline lookup yields CDR1 SGHRS and CDR2 YFSETQ. This CDR3 has 15 residues. Trimming took 0 bases from V and 2 from J; bases not matched to a gene: 2. Source material: PBMCs. The chain combines TRBV5-1 with TRBJ2-3; TRBD1 matches 8 bases. This clonotype was sampled from a female donor in good health and CMV-seropositive. The CDR3 protein is CASSLAGQATDTQYF. Here the CDR3 DNA reads TGCGCCAGCAGCTTGGCGGGACAGGCCACAGATACGCAGTATTTT.